This T cell receptor (beta chain) originates from a study of blood T cell repertoires in COVID-19. As processed by the authors: Amplified reference gene primers provided the basis for estimating nucleated cell counts. This table comes from immunoSEQ multiplex PCR, and its TCRdb copy is limited to in-frame clones, with some not included. The V and J calls and the clone size are those of that table, but D and trimming were determined from the DNA. The data hold 50,000 to 70,000 clones, with approximately 90% observed a single time. This sequence originates from a woman older than 75 with active COVID-19. The sequencing input was peripheral blood.

The CDR3 DNA sequence: TGTGCCAGCAGCTCGGTATTTGGGGGACAAGGCACAGATACGCAGTATTTT. Encoded protein: CASSSVFGGQGTDTQYF. The J gene is TRBJ2-3, the V gene TRBV5-8; D perhaps matches TRBD1 (6 bases). This CDR3 region has 17 residues. The V gene lost 3 bases and the J gene lost 1 base, with 18 bases spanning the gap. Germline CDR1 is SGHTS and CDR2 is YDEGEE. Based on the CDR3 plus reference TRBV5-8 and TRBJ2-3, the full variable domain is EAGVTQSPTHLIKTRGQQATLRCSPISGHTSVYWYQQALGLGLQFLLWYDEGEERNRGNFPPRFSGRQFPNYSSELNVNALELEDSALYLCASSSVFGGQGTDTQYFGPGTRLTVL.